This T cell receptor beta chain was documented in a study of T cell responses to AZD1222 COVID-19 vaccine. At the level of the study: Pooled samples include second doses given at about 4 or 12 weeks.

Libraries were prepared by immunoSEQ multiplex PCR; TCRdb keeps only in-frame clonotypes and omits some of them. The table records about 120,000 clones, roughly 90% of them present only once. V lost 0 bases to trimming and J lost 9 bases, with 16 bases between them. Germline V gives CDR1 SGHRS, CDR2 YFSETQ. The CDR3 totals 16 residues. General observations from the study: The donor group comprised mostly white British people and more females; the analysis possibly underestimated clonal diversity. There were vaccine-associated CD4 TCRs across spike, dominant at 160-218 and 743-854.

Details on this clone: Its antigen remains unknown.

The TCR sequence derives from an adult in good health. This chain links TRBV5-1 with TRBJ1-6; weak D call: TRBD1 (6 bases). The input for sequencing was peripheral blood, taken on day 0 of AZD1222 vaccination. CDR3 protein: CASSLEAGVRGSPLHF. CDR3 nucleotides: TGCGCCAGCAGCTTGGAGGCAGGGGTTAGGGGTTCACCCCTCCACTTT. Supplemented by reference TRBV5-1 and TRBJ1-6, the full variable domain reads KAGVTQTPRYLIKTRGQQVTLSCSPISGHRSVSWYQQTPGQGLQFLFEYFSETQRNKGNFPGRFSGRQFSNSRSEMNVSTLELGDSALYLCASSLEAGVRGSPLHFGNGTRLTVT.